The 10 T cell receptor beta chains listed next were all sequenced from one sample in a study of T-cell reconstitution after alpha-beta-depleted transplantation in children. Unique molecular identifiers featured in how the TCRbeta library was prepared. TCRdb re-called the PCR reads through MiXCR, storing one row per CDR3 protein. The sample holds 280,000 or so distinct CDR3 sequences; around 10% are singletons and the top ten take 23%. The sequences come from peripheral blood, collected 180 days after TCRalphabeta/CD19-depleted stem cell transplant. The receptors shown here come from a male patient between 2 and 10 years old who had a stem cell transplant for chronic granulomatous disease, so the T cells may come from the graft donor.

This clonotype has ten or more counts. The chain recombines TRBV29-1 with TRBJ2-3; D possibly corresponds to TRBD2 (5 bases). V dropped 4 bases and J dropped 1 base, with 15 bases sitting between them. CDR1 SQVTM and CDR2 ANQGSEA come from the germline V gene. The CDR3 contains 15 residues. Written as DNA, the CDR3 is TGCAGCGTTGGTGGTGCGGGTTTGGGCACAGATACGCAGTATTTT. Translation: CSVGGAGLGTDTQYF.

As regards this clonotype: It may be a read error: a sequence one base away is much more abundant. The chain has TRBV7-1 and TRBJ2-3; the D is unclear. TRBV7-1 is given ORF status, its function remaining uncertain. This CDR3 spans 14 amino acids. The CDR3 reads CASSPARPTDTQYF. CDR3 sequence (DNA): TGTGCCAGCAGCCCAGCACGGCCCACAGATACGCAGTATTTT.

In its sample, this clonotype was seen a few times. The chain carries TRBV7-3 and TRBJ2-1; D possibly corresponds to TRBD1 (5 bases). Deletions cut 2 bases from V and 0 bases from J, with 11 bases between. Per the germline V gene, CDR1 is SGHTA and CDR2 is FQGTGA. This CDR3 comprises 16 residues. CDR3 nucleotide sequence: TGTGCCAGCAGCTTATCTGGGGCCTTCTCCTACAATGAGCAGTTCTTC. It translates to CASSLSGAFSYNEQFF.

This clonotype was recorded many times. The genes are TRBV12-3 or TRBV12-4 and TRBJ2-7; possibly TRBD2 for D (5 bases). The CDR3 has 14 residues. Trimming removed 2 bases at V and 2 bases at J, with 10 bases between. The CDR3: CASSLLGSTYEQYF. The CDR3 nucleotides are TGTGCCAGCAGTTTACTGGGGAGCACCTACGAGCAGTACTTC.

The table lists this clonotype with a few counts. The rearrangement uses TRBV18 and TRBJ1-1; D is perhaps TRBD1 (5 bases). Per germline, CDR1 KGHSH and CDR2 LQKENI. Trimming stripped 6 bases from V and 1 base from J, with 9 bases between. The CDR3 totals 13 residues. In nucleotides, the CDR3 is TGTGCCAGCTCCATTACAGGGAACACTGAAGCTTTCTTT. This sequence encodes CASSITGNTEAFF.

This clonotype has a count of ten or more. V gene TRBV12-3 or TRBV12-4 combines with J gene TRBJ2-2; 9 nucleotides agree with TRBD2. CDR3 length equals 17 residues. With V trimmed by 3 bases and J by 3 bases, 8 bases remained unmatched. The CDR3 loop is CASSFPLTSGHTGELFF. As DNA, the CDR3 is TGTGCCAGCAGTTTCCCTCTGACTAGCGGCCACACCGGGGAGCTGTTTTTT.

This clonotype was detected many times. The chain links TRBV5-5 to TRBJ2-3; 8 bases fit TRBD2. The CDR3 totals 14 residues. Trimming took 3 bases from V and 2 from J; bases not matched to a gene: 2. Germline assignment: CDR1 SGHKS and CDR2 YYEKEE (reference sequence). The CDR3 nucleotides read TGTGCCAGCAGCTCCGGGGGGGCCACAGATACGCAGTATTTT. Protein product: CASSSGGATDTQYF.

The chain combines TRBV19 with TRBJ2-7, with 12 nucleotides matching TRBD2. Trimming took 0 bases from V and 2 from J; bases not matched to a gene: 2. CDR1 is LNHDA, CDR2 SQIVND, per germline (reference sequence). There are 16 residues in the CDR3. CDR3 region: CASSIEGLAGPYEQYF. DNA of the CDR3: TGTGCCAGTAGTATAGAAGGACTAGCGGGACCCTACGAGCAGTACTTC.

The table lists this clonotype with many counts. The genes are TRBV6-1 and TRBJ2-3; a possible D gene is TRBD2 (6 bases). The germline CDR1 and CDR2 sequences are MNHNS and SASEGT. This CDR3 has 15 residues. Trimming stripped 5 bases from V and 4 bases from J, with 16 bases between. CDR3 in amino acids: CASSTLLGGADTQYF. For the CDR3, the DNA is TGTGCCAGCAGTACCCTCTTAGGAGGGGCAGATACGCAGTATTTT.

Comments on this clonotype: A much larger clone lies one base from this, so it may be a read error. The chain links TRBV11-2 to TRBJ1-1; 7 bases match TRBD1. This CDR3 is built from 17 residues. CDR1 SGHAT and CDR2 FQNNGV come from the germline V gene. The CDR3 nucleotides read TGTGCCAGCAGCTTAGGATTAGCCGGGACAGTGAAAACTGAAGCTTTCTTT. As protein: CASSLGLAGTVKTEAFF.